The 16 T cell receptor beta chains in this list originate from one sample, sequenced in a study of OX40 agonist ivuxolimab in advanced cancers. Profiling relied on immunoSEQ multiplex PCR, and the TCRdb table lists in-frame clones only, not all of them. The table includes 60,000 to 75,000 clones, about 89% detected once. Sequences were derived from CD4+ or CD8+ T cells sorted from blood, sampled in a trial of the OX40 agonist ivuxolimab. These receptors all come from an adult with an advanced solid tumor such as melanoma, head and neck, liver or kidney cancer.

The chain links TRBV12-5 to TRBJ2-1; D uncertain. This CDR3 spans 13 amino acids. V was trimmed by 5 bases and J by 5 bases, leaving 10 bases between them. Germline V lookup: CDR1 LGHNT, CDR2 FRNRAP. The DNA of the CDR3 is TGTGCTAGTGGTCCCCAGCGAAACAATGAGCAGTTCTTC. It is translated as CASGPQRNNEQFF.

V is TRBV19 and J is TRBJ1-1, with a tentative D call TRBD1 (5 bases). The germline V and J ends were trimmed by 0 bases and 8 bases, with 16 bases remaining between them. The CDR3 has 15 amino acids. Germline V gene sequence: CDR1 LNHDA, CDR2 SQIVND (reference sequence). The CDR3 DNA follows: TGTGCCAGTAGTATAGATGAGCGGGGGGATCGAGAAGCTTTCTTT. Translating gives CASSIDERGDREAFF.

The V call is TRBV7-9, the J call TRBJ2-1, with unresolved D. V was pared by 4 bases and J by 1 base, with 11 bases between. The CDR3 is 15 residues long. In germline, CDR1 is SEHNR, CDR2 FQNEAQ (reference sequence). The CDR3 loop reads CASSSSGGSYNEQFF. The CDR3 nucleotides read TGTGCCAGCAGCTCGTCCGGCGGTTCCTACAATGAGCAGTTCTTC. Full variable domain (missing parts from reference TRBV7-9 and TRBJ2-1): DTGVSQNPRHKITKRGQNVTFRCDPISEHNRLYWYRQTLGQGPEFLTYFQNEAQLEKSRLLSDRFSAERPKGSFSTLEIQRTEQGDSAMYLCASSSSGGSYNEQFFGPGTRLTVL.

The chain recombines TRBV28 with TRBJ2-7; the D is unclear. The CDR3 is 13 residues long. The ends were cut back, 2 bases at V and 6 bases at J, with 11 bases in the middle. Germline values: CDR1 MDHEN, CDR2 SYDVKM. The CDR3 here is CASSLADGPEQYF. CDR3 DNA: TGTGCCAGCAGTTTAGCAGACGGCCCCGAGCAGTACTTC.

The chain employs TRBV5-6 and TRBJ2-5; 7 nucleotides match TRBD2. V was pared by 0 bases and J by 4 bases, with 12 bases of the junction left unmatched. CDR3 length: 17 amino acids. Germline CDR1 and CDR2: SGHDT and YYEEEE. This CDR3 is CASSLGGVAGEGETQYF. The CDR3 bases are TGTGCCAGCAGCTTGGGGGGTGTTGCGGGAGAGGGAGAGACCCAGTACTTC.

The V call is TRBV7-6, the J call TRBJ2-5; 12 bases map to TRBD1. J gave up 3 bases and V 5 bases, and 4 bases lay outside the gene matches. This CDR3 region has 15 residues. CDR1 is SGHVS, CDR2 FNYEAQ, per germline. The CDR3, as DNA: TGTGCCAGCAGCCCGGGGACAGGGGGCGAAGAGACCCAGTACTTC. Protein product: CASSPGTGGEETQYF. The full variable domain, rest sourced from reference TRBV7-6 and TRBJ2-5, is GAGVSQSPRYKVTKRGQDVALRCDPISGHVSLYWYRQALGQGPEFLTYFNYEAQQDKSGLPNDRFSAERPEGSISTLTIQRTEQRDSAMYRCASSPGTGGEETQYFGPGTRLLVL.

CDR3 region: CASSVGLAGYYEQYF. As DNA, the CDR3 is TGTGCCAGTAGTGTAGGACTAGCGGGGTACTACGAGCAGTACTTC. The V and J genes are TRBV19 and TRBJ2-7, with 12 bases lining up with TRBD2. The CDR3 sequence is 15 residues long. The V gene end was trimmed by 5 bases and the J gene end by 3 bases; junction bases not matched to a gene: 5. Germline CDR1 LNHDA, CDR2 SQIVND (reference sequence).

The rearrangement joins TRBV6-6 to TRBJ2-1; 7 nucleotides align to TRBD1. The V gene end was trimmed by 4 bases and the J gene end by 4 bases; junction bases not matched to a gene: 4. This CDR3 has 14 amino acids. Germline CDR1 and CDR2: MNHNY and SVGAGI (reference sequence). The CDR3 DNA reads TGTGCCAGCAGTTCGGACAGGCTTTACAATGAGCAGTTCTTC. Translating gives CASSSDRLYNEQFF.

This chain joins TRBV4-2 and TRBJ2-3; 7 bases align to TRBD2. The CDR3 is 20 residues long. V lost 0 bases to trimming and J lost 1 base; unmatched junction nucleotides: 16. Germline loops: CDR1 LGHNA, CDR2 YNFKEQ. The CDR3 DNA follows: TGTGCCAGCAGCCAAGATTTAGAGACTAGCTATAGAGGTGGCACAGATACGCAGTATTTT. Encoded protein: CASSQDLETSYRGGTDTQYF.

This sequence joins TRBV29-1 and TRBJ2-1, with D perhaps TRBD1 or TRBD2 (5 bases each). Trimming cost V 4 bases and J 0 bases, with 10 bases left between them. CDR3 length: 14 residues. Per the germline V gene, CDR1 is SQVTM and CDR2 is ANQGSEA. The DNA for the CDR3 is TGCAGCGTTGCCGGGACGAGCTCCTACAATGAGCAGTTCTTC. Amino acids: CSVAGTSSYNEQFF.

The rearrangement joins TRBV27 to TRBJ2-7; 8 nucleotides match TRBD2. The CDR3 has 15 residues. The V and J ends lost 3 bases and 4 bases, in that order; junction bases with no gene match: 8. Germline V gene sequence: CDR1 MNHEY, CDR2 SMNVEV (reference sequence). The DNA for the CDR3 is TGTGCCAGCAGTTTGGTTAGCGGGATGGCTTACGAGCAGTACTTC. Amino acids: CASSLVSGMAYEQYF.

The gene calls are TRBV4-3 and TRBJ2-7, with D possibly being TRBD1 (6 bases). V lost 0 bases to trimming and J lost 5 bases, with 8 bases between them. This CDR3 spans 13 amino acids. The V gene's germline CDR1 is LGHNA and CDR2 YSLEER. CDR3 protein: CASSQDPGDEQYF. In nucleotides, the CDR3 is TGCGCCAGCAGCCAAGACCCAGGGGACGAGCAGTACTTC.

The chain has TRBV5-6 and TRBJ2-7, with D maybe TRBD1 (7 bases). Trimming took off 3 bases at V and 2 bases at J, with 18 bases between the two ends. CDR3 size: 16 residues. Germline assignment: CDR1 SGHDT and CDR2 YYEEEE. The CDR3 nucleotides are TGTGCCAGCAGCTCGCCGGCCGGCAGGGGGGCCTACGAGCAGTACTTC. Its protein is CASSSPAGRGAYEQYF.

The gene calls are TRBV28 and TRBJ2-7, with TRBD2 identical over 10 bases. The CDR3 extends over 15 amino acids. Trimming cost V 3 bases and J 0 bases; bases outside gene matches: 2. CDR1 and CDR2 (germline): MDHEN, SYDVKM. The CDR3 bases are TGTGCCAGCAGTTTTCCTAGCGGGAGCTCCTACGAGCAGTACTTC. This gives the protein CASSFPSGSSYEQYF.

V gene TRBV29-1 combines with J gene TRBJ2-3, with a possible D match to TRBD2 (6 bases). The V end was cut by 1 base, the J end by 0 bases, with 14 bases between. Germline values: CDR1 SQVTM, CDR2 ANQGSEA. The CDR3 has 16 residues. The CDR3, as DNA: TGCAGCGTTGAAGGGTTTGGGGACTCTAGCACAGATACGCAGTATTTT. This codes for CSVEGFGDSSTDTQYF.

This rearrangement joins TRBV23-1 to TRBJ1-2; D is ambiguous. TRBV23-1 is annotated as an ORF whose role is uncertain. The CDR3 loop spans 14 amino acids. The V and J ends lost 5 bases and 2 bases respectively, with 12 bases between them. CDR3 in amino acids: CASSVAQANYGYTF. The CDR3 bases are TGCGCCAGCAGTGTAGCTCAGGCAAACTATGGCTACACCTTC.